A single sample is the source of the 23 T cell receptor beta chains below, sequenced in a study of blood T cells in healthy people across ages. The use of a sample-barcoded 5' primer and a J-beta primer mix characterized a second PCR of roughly 7 to 12 cycles. TCRdb re-derived calls from the 5' RACE reads in MiXCR, one entry per CDR3 protein. The data hold 800,000 to 1,300,000 distinct CDR3 sequences, with around 25% observed a single time. The sample also formed part of further work on T cells of mothers and their children.

Sequencing was performed on blood. These receptors originate from a girl aged 2 to 9 in good health.

The CDR3 nucleotides read TGTGCCAGCAGTTACGGGGACATCAACACTGAAGCTTTCTTT. Its translation is CASSYGDINTEAFF. The chain recombines TRBV6-5 with TRBJ1-1; possibly TRBD1 for D (6 bases). In germline, CDR1 is MNHEY, CDR2 SVGAGI. The CDR3 sequence is 14 residues long. V lost 2 bases and J 2 bases, leaving 9 bases between the germline ends.

This clonotype has just a few counts. V usage is TRBV5-1 and J usage is TRBJ2-5, with TRBD2 as a possible D gene (5 bases). Deletions cut 3 bases from V and 1 base from J, with 7 bases between. Germline V lookup: CDR1 SGHRS, CDR2 YFSETQ. The CDR3 loop spans 13 amino acids. The CDR3 region has the DNA TGCGCCAGCAGCTCGACTACCCAAGAGACCCAGTACTTC. Translated: CASSSTTQETQYF.

This sequence joins TRBV6-5 and TRBJ2-7, with 7 positions matching TRBD2. With 6 bases clipped from V and 4 bases from J, the junction kept 9 bases outside the gene matches. Per germline, CDR1 MNHEY and CDR2 SVGAGI. The CDR3 sequence is 14 residues long. In DNA form, the CDR3 reads TGTGCCAGCAGAAGCGAAGCGGGGCATTACGAGCAGTACTTC. Protein: CASRSEAGHYEQYF.

The CDR3 here is CSAEEGLDNNEQFF. Written as DNA, the CDR3 is TGCAGTGCCGAGGAGGGACTAGATAACAATGAGCAGTTCTTC. This chain joins TRBV20-1 and TRBJ2-1; the match to TRBD2 covers 8 bases. Trimming removed 6 bases from V and 5 bases from J; junction bases left unmatched: 9. Germline assignment: CDR1 DFQATT and CDR2 SNEGSKA (reference sequence). CDR3 length equals 14 residues.

This chain joins TRBV11-3 and TRBJ2-2, with D perhaps being TRBD1 or TRBD2 (5 bases each). V was cut by 6 bases and J by 6 bases, with 11 bases left in between. The CDR3 is made up of 13 amino acids. Germline CDR1 reads SGHNT; CDR2 reads YENEEA. For the CDR3, the DNA is TGTGCCAGCAGGCCCCGGGGACCCGGGGAGCTGTTTTTT. Translated: CASRPRGPGELFF.

The chain recombines TRBV27 with TRBJ2-7; D call uncertain. Germline V lookup: CDR1 MNHEY, CDR2 SMNVEV (reference sequence). This CDR3 comprises 14 residues. The V end was cut by 1 base, the J end by 2 bases, with 9 bases between. The chain's CDR3 is CASSLYPVPYEQYF. CDR3 DNA sequence: TGTGCCAGCAGTTTATACCCGGTTCCCTACGAGCAGTACTTC.

The V gene is TRBV20-1, the J gene TRBJ2-3; tentative D call: TRBD2 (6 bases). The CDR3 contains 14 residues. Germline V gene data show CDR1 as DFQATT and CDR2 as SNEGSKA (reference sequence). V was cut by 0 bases and J by 10 bases, with 17 bases left in between. The CDR3 sequence is CSARDLEGWGAQYF. CDR3 coding DNA: TGCAGTGCTAGAGATCTGGAGGGATGGGGAGCGCAGTATTTT.

This clonotype was seen more than once but under ten times. The chain uses TRBV7-9 and TRBJ1-4; the match to TRBD1 covers 8 bases. In germline, CDR1 is SEHNR, CDR2 FQNEAQ (reference sequence). The ends lost 5 bases at V and 8 bases at J; junction bases unmatched: 7. There are 14 residues in the CDR3. The CDR3 region is CASSPMTGEEKLFF. CDR3 DNA: TGTGCCAGCAGCCCCATGACAGGGGAGGAAAAACTGTTTTTT.

This clonotype has a handful of counts. The V gene is TRBV6-1, the J gene TRBJ1-1; perhaps TRBD1 as D (6 bases). Germline CDR1 reads MNHNS; CDR2 reads SASEGT. V was shortened by 8 bases and J by 3 bases, with 13 bases between the two germline ends. The CDR3 has 13 amino acids. CDR3 DNA: TGTGCCAGCCTATGGACAGATTACACTGAAGCTTTCTTT. Translating gives CASLWTDYTEAFF.

The chain uses TRBV9 and TRBJ2-7; the D gene is possibly TRBD2 (6 bases). Germline values: CDR1 SGDLS, CDR2 YYNGEE. Trimming left V 4 bases short and J 6 bases short, with 14 bases between. The CDR3 runs to 13 residues. The CDR3 spells CASSPNRGSEQYF. The CDR3 nucleotides are TGTGCCAGCAGCCCTAATCGGGGGAGCGAGCAGTACTTC.

J is TRBJ2-5 and V is TRBV29-1; 10 bases match TRBD2. The tail of the sequence fits TRBJ2-1 better, so the J call may be wrong. Germline V gene sequence: CDR1 SQVTM, CDR2 ANQGSEA. This CDR3 spans 13 amino acids. CDR3 in amino acids: CSVILAGKDEQFF. DNA of the CDR3: TGCAGCGTTATACTAGCGGGAAAGGATGAGCAGTTCTTC.

The CDR3 loop is CASSYPSGTDNTGELFF. Here the CDR3 DNA reads TGTGCCAGCAGCTACCCCTCCGGGACAGATAACACCGGGGAGCTGTTTTTT. The chain combines TRBV13 with TRBJ2-2; 7 bases map to TRBD1. Germline loops: CDR1 PRHDT, CDR2 FYEKMQ (reference sequence). The CDR3 is 17 residues long. The ends lost 4 bases at V and 2 bases at J; junction bases unmatched: 10. Variable domain in full (rest from reference TRBV13 and TRBJ2-2): AAGVIQSPRHLIKEKRETATLKCYPIPRHDTVYWYQQGPGQDPQFLISFYEKMQSDKGSIPDRFSAQQFSDYHSELNMSSLELGDSALYFCASSYPSGTDNTGELFFGEGSRLTVL.

This clonotype was observed a handful of times. The gene calls are TRBV20-1 and TRBJ1-2; D gene unclear. This CDR3 spans 13 amino acids. V lost 2 bases to trimming and J lost 1 base, with 8 bases between them. Germline CDR1 is DFQATT and CDR2 is SNEGSKA (reference sequence). The CDR3 spells CSARTEHNYGYTF. Here the CDR3 DNA reads TGCAGTGCTAGAACAGAGCATAACTATGGCTACACCTTC.

In DNA form, the CDR3 reads TGCAGTGCTCTCATCCCTCGGCGATTGATGCCAGATACGCAGTATTTT. This codes for CSALIPRRLMPDTQYF. The V call is TRBV20-1, the J call TRBJ2-3; D not resolved. V gave up 5 bases and J gave up 4 bases, with 22 bases separating them. The CDR3 totals 16 residues. The germline CDR1 and CDR2 sequences are DFQATT and SNEGSKA (reference sequence).

V is TRBV29-1 and J is TRBJ2-7; D unclear. V lost 4 bases, J lost 0 bases, and 10 bases lay in between. The CDR3 sequence is 13 residues long. CDR1 is SQVTM, CDR2 ANQGSEA, per germline. The CDR3 loop reads CSVVRPRSYEQYF. As DNA, the CDR3 is TGCAGCGTTGTAAGACCCCGCTCCTACGAGCAGTACTTC.

This chain joins TRBV12-3 or TRBV12-4 and TRBJ1-4; maybe TRBD1 (5 bases). The V and J ends lost 7 bases and 8 bases respectively, with 14 bases between them. The CDR3 extends over 13 amino acids. CDR3 loop: CASTPGDREKLFF. The CDR3 DNA sequence: TGTGCCAGCACCCCGGGGGATAGGGAAAAACTGTTTTTT.

The rearrangement uses TRBV20-1 and TRBJ2-5; TRBD2 matches 10 bases. The J call may be faulty, since TRBJ2-7 better matches the DNA end. Germline lookup yields CDR1 DFQATT and CDR2 SNEGSKA (reference sequence). The CDR3 is made up of 16 amino acids. CDR3 in DNA: TGCAGTGCTAGAGATGTCGGACTAGCGGTCTCCTACGAGCAGTACTTC. Translated: CSARDVGLAVSYEQYF.

This chain joins TRBV20-1 and TRBJ2-7; 10 bases line up with TRBD2. The trim removed 5 bases at V and 0 bases at J, leaving 7 bases unmatched. From germline, CDR1 is DFQATT and CDR2 SNEGSKA (reference sequence). This CDR3 comprises 15 residues. The CDR3 protein is CSAGGLAGASYEQYF. Here the CDR3 DNA reads TGCAGTGCTGGGGGGCTAGCGGGAGCCTCCTACGAGCAGTACTTC.

The rearrangement joins TRBV12-3 or TRBV12-4 to TRBJ1-1; D uncertain. This CDR3 contains 13 residues. V was trimmed by 4 bases and J by 6 bases, leaving 12 bases between them. In DNA form, the CDR3 reads TGTGCCAGCAGTTCCCGTTACGGCCCTGAAGCTTTCTTT. Amino acids: CASSSRYGPEAFF.

DNA of the CDR3: TGTGCCAGCAGCCAACCTGGGGCGAGCTCCTATAATTCACCCCTCCACTTT. Protein sequence: CASSQPGASSYNSPLHF. The chain employs TRBV16 and TRBJ1-6; D is perhaps TRBD1 (5 bases). Trimming cost V 2 bases and J 0 bases, with 11 bases left between them. Germline CDR1 reads KGHSY; CDR2 reads FQNENV. The CDR3 contains 17 residues.

The chain is built from TRBV5-6 and TRBJ2-7; TRBD1 aligns across 7 bases. V gave up 3 bases and J gave up 3 bases; unmatched junction bases: 15. This CDR3 is built from 17 residues. Germline V gene data show CDR1 as SGHDT and CDR2 as YYEEEE. CDR3 loop: CASSYGTAIPSRYEQYF. As DNA, the CDR3 is TGTGCCAGCAGCTACGGGACAGCGATTCCGTCCCGCTACGAGCAGTACTTC.

This clonotype was detected a few times. V and J are TRBV15 and TRBJ2-5; D may be TRBD1 (5 bases). Trimming left V 5 bases short and J 4 bases short, with 17 bases between. Germline V gene lookup returns CDR1 LNHNV and CDR2 YYDKDF (reference sequence). The CDR3 is made up of 15 amino acids. CDR3 residues: CATSARTLDGETQYF. The DNA for the CDR3 is TGTGCCACCAGCGCAAGGACACTTGACGGAGAGACCCAGTACTTC.

This clonotype was detected only once. V usage is TRBV24-1 and J usage is TRBJ2-1; TRBD2 might be the D (5 bases). Germline V gives CDR1 KGHDR, CDR2 SFDVKD. This CDR3 region has 12 residues. Trimming took 3 bases from V and 10 from J, leaving 9 bases between them. CDR3 amino acids: CATSDTGWEQFF. The DNA for the CDR3 is TGTGCCACCAGTGATACGGGGTGGGAGCAGTTCTTC.